This TCR beta chain was found in a study of cytomegalovirus exposure and HLA in healthy donors. The study's findings and limits: Confirmation was obtained in vitro that a few CMV-associated chains are specific for CMV antigens. The study flagged approximately 180 TCR beta chains as cytomegalovirus-associated. Published work reported that the classifier diagnosed cytomegalovirus status with high specificity and sensitivity. Most TCR sequences were rare, but some public TCRs occurred in many donors.

Assay: immunoSEQ multiplex PCR; the TCRdb copy retains only in-frame clones and omits some. Among 120,000 to 150,000 clones listed, approximately 90% were seen once. With regard to this clone: As yet, its antigen is unknown.

The trim removed 3 bases at V and 2 bases at J, leaving 7 bases unmatched. The CDR3 covers 16 residues. Germline assignment: CDR1 SGHRS and CDR2 YFSETQ. The material sequenced was PBMCs. The chain couples TRBV5-1 to TRBJ2-5; 10 bases are a match to TRBD2. The TCR originated in a man between 18 and 29 years old in good health and CMV-seropositive. The CDR3 loop is CASSSRTSGQQETQYF. The CDR3 region has the DNA TGCGCCAGCAGCTCTCGGACTAGCGGTCAGCAAGAGACCCAGTACTTC.